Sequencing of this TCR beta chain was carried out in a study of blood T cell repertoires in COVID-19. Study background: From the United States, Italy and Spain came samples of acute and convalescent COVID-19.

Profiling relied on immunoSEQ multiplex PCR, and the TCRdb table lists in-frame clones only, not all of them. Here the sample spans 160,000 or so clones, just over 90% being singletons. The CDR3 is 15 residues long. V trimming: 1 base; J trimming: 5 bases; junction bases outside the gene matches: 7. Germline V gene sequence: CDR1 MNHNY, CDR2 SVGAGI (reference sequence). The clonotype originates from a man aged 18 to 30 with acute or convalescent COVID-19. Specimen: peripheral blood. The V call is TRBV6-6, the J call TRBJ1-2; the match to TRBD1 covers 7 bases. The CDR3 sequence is CASSYWQGDEYGYTF. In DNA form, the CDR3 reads TGTGCCAGCAGTTACTGGCAGGGGGACGAATATGGCTACACCTTC.